These T cell receptor beta chains were read from a single sample in a study of blood T cell repertoires in COVID-19. The method was immunoSEQ multiplex PCR; TCRdb's version includes in-frame clones alone and lacks a portion of them. Among hundreds of thousands of clones listed, 81% were seen once. Material for sequencing was peripheral blood. The receptor source for this set is an elderly woman with COVID-19, enrolled during active disease. The CDR3 runs from the conserved cysteine through the conserved F or W. D genes are given only for firm matches. Only some rows state a clone size, as once, few, many or a class for expanded clones.

J: TRBJ2-7
V: TRBV18
size: -
D: TRBD1
CDR3: CASSYGQAYSYEQYF
DNA: TGTGCCAGCTCGTATGGACAGGCCTACTCCTACGAGCAGTACTTC

J: TRBJ2-5
V: TRBV18
size: -
D: -
CDR3: CASSRGTKETQYF
DNA: TGTGCCAGCTCGCGAGGGACAAAAGAGACCCAGTACTTC

J: TRBJ2-3
V: TRBV20-1
size: once
D: -
CDR3: CSASPEEGRGDTQYF
DNA: TGCAGTGCTAGTCCCGAGGAGGGCCGTGGAGATACGCAGTATTTT

J: TRBJ1-1
V: TRBV2
size: -
D: -
CDR3: CASGADLNTEAFF
DNA: TGTGCCAGCGGGGCAGACCTGAACACTGAAGCTTTCTTT

J: TRBJ2-4
V: TRBV30
size: -
D: -
CDR3: CAWRRESGAKNIQYF
DNA: TGTGCCTGGAGAAGGGAATCGGGGGCCAAAAACATTCAGTACTTC

J: TRBJ2-5
V: TRBV2
size: -
D: TRBD2
CDR3: CASQGGLAGETQYF
DNA: TGTGCCAGCCAAGGGGGACTAGCGGGAGAGACCCAGTACTTC

J: TRBJ1-2
V: TRBV28
size: -
D: -
CDR3: CASSSLGGAAGYTF
DNA: TGTGCCAGCAGCTCCCTCGGAGGGGCCGCGGGCTACACCTTC

J: TRBJ1-2
V: TRBV5-1
size: -
D: TRBD1
CDR3: CASSAGGQGNYGYTF
DNA: TGCGCCAGCAGCGCGGGGGGACAGGGTAACTATGGCTACACCTTC

J: TRBJ1-1
V: TRBV5-8
size: -
D: -
CDR3: CASSSYVGGNTEAFF
DNA: TGTGCCAGCAGCTCTTACGTAGGGGGGAACACTGAAGCTTTCTTT

J: TRBJ1-5
V: TRBV7-2
size: -
D: -
CDR3: CASSLAGAGHQPQHF
DNA: TGTGCCAGCAGCTTAGCGGGGGCAGGGCATCAGCCCCAGCATTTT

J: TRBJ1-5
V: TRBV19
size: -
D: -
CDR3: CASRTGVTSNQPQHF
DNA: TGTGCCAGCAGAACCGGGGTAACTAGCAATCAGCCCCAGCATTTT

J: TRBJ1-6
V: TRBV4-1
size: -
D: -
CDR3: CASSQDRSVDYNSPLHF
DNA: TGCGCCAGCAGCCAAGATCGGAGCGTGGACTATAATTCACCCCTCCACTTT

J: TRBJ2-1
V: TRBV9
size: -
D: TRBD2
CDR3: CASSPAGVLYNEQFF
DNA: TGTGCCAGCAGCCCAGCGGGGGTTTTATACAATGAGCAGTTCTTC

J: TRBJ2-3
V: TRBV28
size: -
D: -
CDR3: CASSSADTDTQYF
DNA: TGTGCCAGCAGTTCGGCGGACACAGATACGCAGTATTTT

J: TRBJ1-5
V: TRBV30
size: -
D: -
CDR3: CAWSPRGNQPQHF
DNA: TGTGCCTGGAGTCCCAGGGGAAATCAGCCCCAGCATTTT

J: TRBJ2-7
V: TRBV3-1/TRBV3-2
size: few
D: -
CDR3: CASSQTILSYEQYF
DNA: TGTGCCAGCAGCCAAACTATTCTCTCCTACGAGCAGTACTTC

J: TRBJ2-3
V: TRBV19
size: -
D: TRBD1
CDR3: CASSIVRTDRDPDTQYF
DNA: TGTGCCAGTAGTATAGTTCGAACGGACAGGGACCCCGATACGCAGTATTTT

J: TRBJ1-2
V: TRBV19
size: -
D: -
CDR3: CASSIDAREDGYTF
DNA: TGTGCCAGTAGTATAGATGCCAGGGAGGATGGCTACACCTTC

J: TRBJ2-2
V: TRBV3-1/TRBV3-2
size: -
D: -
CDR3: CASSLLGRRATGELFF
DNA: TGTGCCAGCAGCCTTCTAGGGAGGCGGGCCACCGGGGAGCTGTTTTTT

J: TRBJ1-2
V: TRBV7-2
size: -
D: TRBD1
CDR3: CASSSDRFYGYTF
DNA: TGTGCCAGCAGTTCGGACAGGTTCTATGGCTACACCTTC

J: TRBJ1-2
V: TRBV19
size: few
D: -
CDR3: CASSIFPSGYGYTF
DNA: TGTGCCAGTAGTATATTTCCGTCGGGCTATGGCTACACCTTC

J: TRBJ1-1
V: TRBV10-3
size: -
D: TRBD1
CDR3: CATRGTDREAFF
DNA: TGTGCCACGAGAGGGACAGATCGTGAAGCTTTCTTT

J: TRBJ1-1
V: TRBV3-1/TRBV3-2
size: -
D: -
CDR3: CASSQDLRRGTEAFF
DNA: TGTGCCAGCAGCCAAGATCTCCGGAGGGGCACTGAAGCTTTCTTT

J: TRBJ2-7
V: TRBV30
size: -
D: TRBD2
CDR3: CAWRLAGALGPYEQYF
DNA: TGTGCCTGGAGACTAGCGGGGGCCCTCGGACCCTACGAGCAGTACTTC

J: TRBJ2-2
V: TRBV7-2
size: once
D: TRBD2
CDR3: CASSFGTSGPGELFF
DNA: TGTGCCAGCAGCTTTGGGACTAGCGGACCCGGGGAGCTGTTTTTT

J: TRBJ2-1
V: TRBV18
size: -
D: TRBD1
CDR3: CASSPLGQGYHEQFF
DNA: TGTGCCAGCTCACCGCTGGGACAGGGGTATCATGAGCAGTTCTTC

J: TRBJ2-7
V: TRBV11-2
size: once
D: TRBD2
CDR3: CASSRAILAGVVYEQYF
DNA: TGTGCCAGCAGCCGCGCAATCCTAGCGGGAGTGGTGTACGAGCAGTACTTC

J: TRBJ1-6
V: TRBV3-1/TRBV3-2
size: -
D: -
CDR3: CATAGRVLGSPLHF
DNA: TGTGCCACCGCGGGGCGGGTCTTAGGTTCACCCCTCCACTTT

J: TRBJ1-4
V: TRBV5-1
size: few
D: -
CDR3: CASSLGQGGEKLFF
DNA: TGCGCCAGCAGCTTGGGGCAGGGCGGAGAAAAACTGTTTTTT

J: TRBJ1-2
V: TRBV3-1/TRBV3-2
size: -
D: -
CDR3: CASSQVTGSVGDF
DNA: TGTGCCAGCAGCCAAGTAACTGGGTCAGTGGGAGACTTC

J: TRBJ2-7
V: TRBV7-9
size: -
D: TRBD1
CDR3: CASSMDRAGQYF
DNA: TGTGCCAGCAGCATGGACAGGGCCGGGCAGTACTTC

J: TRBJ1-5
V: TRBV6-5
size: -
D: TRBD1
CDR3: CASSHGTGKNQPQHF
DNA: TGTGCCAGCAGCCATGGGACAGGGAAGAATCAGCCCCAGCATTTT

J: TRBJ1-4
V: TRBV7-3
size: -
D: TRBD1
CDR3: CASSLGGTANEKLFF
DNA: TGTGCCAGCAGCTTAGGCGGGACAGCCAATGAAAAACTGTTTTTT

J: TRBJ1-1
V: TRBV3-1/TRBV3-2
size: -
D: TRBD1
CDR3: CASSRNRGQTEAFF
DNA: TGTGCCAGCAGCCGGAACAGGGGGCAGACTGAAGCTTTCTTT

J: TRBJ2-1
V: TRBV3-1/TRBV3-2
size: -
D: TRBD2
CDR3: CASTHGTSGTRDNEQFF
DNA: TGTGCCAGCACCCACGGGACTAGCGGGACTCGGGACAATGAGCAGTTCTTC

J: TRBJ1-6
V: TRBV6-5
size: few
D: TRBD1
CDR3: CASNAGTGGQSPLHF
DNA: TGTGCCAGCAACGCCGGGACAGGGGGCCAATCACCCCTCCACTTT

J: TRBJ1-1
V: TRBV30
size: -
D: -
CDR3: CAWSLRRDTEAFF
DNA: TGTGCCTGGAGTCTCCGGCGGGACACTGAAGCTTTCTTT

J: TRBJ2-7
V: TRBV6-5
size: -
D: -
CDR3: CASSPFLTSYEQYF
DNA: TGTGCCAGCAGTCCGTTTCTTACATCCTACGAGCAGTACTTC

J: TRBJ2-5
V: TRBV18
size: -
D: -
CDR3: CASSQEGGYQETQYF
DNA: TGTGCCAGCTCCCAAGAGGGGGGGTACCAAGAGACCCAGTACTTC

J: TRBJ1-3
V: TRBV18
size: -
D: -
CDR3: CATPRGNTIYF
DNA: TGTGCCACCCCCCGTGGAAACACCATATATTTT

J: TRBJ2-7
V: TRBV11-2
size: -
D: -
CDR3: CASSLAPVRQYF
DNA: TGTGCCAGCAGCTTAGCTCCGGTGCGGCAGTATTTC

J: TRBJ2-3
V: TRBV11-3
size: -
D: -
CDR3: CASSLETRDTQYF
DNA: TGTGCCAGCAGCTTAGAAACTAGGGATACGCAGTATTTT